This T cell receptor beta chain originates from a study of STAT5B mutations in CD4+ large granular lymphocyte leukemia. Study results and caveats: Around 25% of private leukemic clonotypes occurred rarely in other patients' non-leukemic repertoires. Without HLA matching, higher CD4+ than CD8+ T-LGLL clonality could reflect small sample size. Top patient clones used TRBV06 genes more often: 8/27 versus 2/35 in controls.

In the case of this clone: Its antigen remains unknown.

CDR3 length: 14 amino acids. Between the trimmed V and J ends, which lost 5 bases and 10 bases, there was a span of 18 bases. Germline V gives CDR1 MNHEY, CDR2 SVGAGI. Libraries were prepared by immunoSEQ multiplex PCR; TCRdb keeps only in-frame clonotypes and omits some of them. The repertoire holds tens of thousands of clones, with around 89% as singletons. Sequenced: CD4+ T cells from blood buffy coats. The sequence was collected from a human donor in good health. The chain has TRBV6-5 and TRBJ2-1, with D possibly being TRBD2 (6 bases). The CDR3 coding sequence is TGTGCCAGCAGTACCACCTGGGCGGGGAAGGAGCAGTTCTTC. Translated, it gives CASSTTWAGKEQFF.